The entry below describes one T cell receptor beta chain. V trimming: 3 bases; J trimming: 4 bases; junction bases outside the gene matches: 10. This CDR3 comprises 15 residues. Germline V gene data show CDR1 as DFQATT and CDR2 as SNEGSKA (reference sequence). This entry comes from a study of blood T cells in healthy people across ages. Primed by a sample-barcoded 5' primer and a J-beta primer mix, a second PCR proceeded for about 6 to 12 cycles. TCRdb re-called the 5' RACE reads through MiXCR, storing one row per CDR3 protein. This sample has 550,000 to 750,000 distinct CDR3 sequences, with 21% found just once.

The TCR comes from a man aged 70 or older in good health. The chain employs TRBV20-1 and TRBJ2-7, with TRBD1 identical over 9 bases. The sequencing input was blood. Here the CDR3 reads CSARERTGALYEQYF. CDR3 in DNA: TGCAGTGCTAGGGAGAGGACAGGGGCCTTATACGAGCAGTACTTC.